The T cell receptor beta chain described here comes from a study of glioma-infiltrating T cells after dendritic cell vaccination. Germline CDR1 reads SGHRS; CDR2 reads YFSETQ. V lost 0 bases and J 0 bases, leaving 9 bases between the germline ends. This CDR3 spans 16 amino acids. Sample time point: after dendritic cell vaccination, including at tumor progression/relapse. Here immunoSEQ multiplex PCR was the method, and the copy in TCRdb shows in-frame clones only, minus some. The data show around 78,000 clones, around nine tenths seen once. The receptor was isolated from a human donor with glioblastoma. The V gene is TRBV5-1, the J gene TRBJ2-2; possible D gene TRBD2, 6 bases. The sample in question was blood, obtained after dendritic cell vaccination. CDR3 DNA: TGCGCCAGCAGCTTGGCGGGACTTACGAACACCGGGGAGCTGTTTTTT. This gives the protein CASSLAGLTNTGELFF.